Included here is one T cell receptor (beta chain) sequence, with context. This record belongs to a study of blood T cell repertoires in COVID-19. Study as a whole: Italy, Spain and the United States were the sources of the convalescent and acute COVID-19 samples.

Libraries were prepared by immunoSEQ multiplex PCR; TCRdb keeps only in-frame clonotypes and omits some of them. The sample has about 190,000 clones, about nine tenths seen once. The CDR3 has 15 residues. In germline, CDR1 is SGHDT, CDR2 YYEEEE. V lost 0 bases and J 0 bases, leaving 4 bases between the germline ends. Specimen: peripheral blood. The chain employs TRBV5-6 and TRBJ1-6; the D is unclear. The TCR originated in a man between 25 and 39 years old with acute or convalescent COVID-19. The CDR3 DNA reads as TGTGCCAGCAGCTTGGCGAGCTCCTATAATTCACCCCTCCACTTT. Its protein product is CASSLASSYNSPLHF.